These T cell receptor beta chains were read from a single sample in a study of T cell changes during pregnancy in multiple sclerosis. Method: immunoSEQ multiplex PCR; TCRdb's copy keeps in-frame clones and lacks some. The table records roughly 34,000 clones, about 87% of them present only once. Specimen: CD8+ T cells from peripheral blood mononuclear cells, collected in the third trimester of pregnancy. These receptors all stem from a female donor with multiple sclerosis, enrolled in a pregnancy study. Both conserved end residues are part of each CDR3. A D gene is named only where the DNA matches it firmly. Only some rows state a clone size, as once, few, many or a class for expanded clones.

TRBJ2-1,TRBD2,once,TRBV5-1,TGCGCCAGCAGCTCCCGGACTAGCGGGGGGGGTGAGCAGTTCTTC,CASSSRTSGGGEQFF
TRBJ2-2,TRBD1,.,TRBV7-9,TGTGCCAGCAGCGACCGGGACAGGGGTAACACCGGGGAGCTGTTTTTT,CASSDRDRGNTGELFF
TRBJ2-7,.,.,TRBV4-1,TGCGCCAGCAGCCAAGTTGCACCGGACGAGCAGTACTTC,CASSQVAPDEQYF
TRBJ1-6,.,.,TRBV27,TGTGCCAGCAGTTCCATCCCCCCGGCGGGCTATAATTCACCCCTCCACTTT,CASSSIPPAGYNSPLHF
TRBJ2-6,.,.,TRBV7-9,TGTGCCAGCAGCCCAGGCCGGTACTCTGGGGCCAACGTCCTGACTTTC,CASSPGRYSGANVLTF
TRBJ2-3,TRBD2,.,TRBV9,TGTGCCAGCAGCGTAGCGGGGGGGCTAGCGGGGGGCACAGATACGCAGTATTTT,CASSVAGGLAGGTDTQYF
TRBJ2-7,.,.,TRBV5-4,TGTGCCAGCAGCCACCAGGGCAGCTCCTACGAGCAGTACTTC,CASSHQGSSYEQYF
TRBJ1-2,TRBD1,.,TRBV19,TGTGCCTCCTTAGGGGGACAGTACTATGGCTACACCTTC,CASLGGQYYGYTF
TRBJ2-7,TRBD2,.,TRBV7-9,TGTGCCAGCAGCTTTTCGGCTAGCGGCTACGAGCAGTACTTC,CASSFSASGYEQYF
TRBJ2-1,TRBD2,.,TRBV9,TGTGCCAGCAGCGTAGTAGTTCGAGGCGGGAGTAACTACAATGAGCAGTTCTTC,CASSVVVRGGSNYNEQFF
TRBJ2-1,TRBD2,.,TRBV7-2,TGTGCCAGCAGCTTAGGACTAGCGGACACCTCGGGGGATTACAATGAGCAGTTCTTC,CASSLGLADTSGDYNEQFF
TRBJ1-5,.,.,TRBV15,TGTGCCACCAGGAGAAGGGGGTATAATCAGCCCCAGCATTTT,CATRRRGYNQPQHF
TRBJ2-3,.,once,TRBV7-9,TGTGCCAGCAGCTTAGTCCAGGGGCAAGGTACGCAGTATTTT,CASSLVQGQGTQYF
TRBJ1-2,TRBD1,.,TRBV6-6,TGTGCCAGCACCTCAGAGACAGGGCTTGGCTACACCTTC,CASTSETGLGYTF
TRBJ2-3,TRBD2,.,TRBV15,TGTGCCACCAGCAGAGACCGGGGGGGCCAAGATACGCAGTATTTT,CATSRDRGGQDTQYF
TRBJ2-4,TRBD2,.,TRBV9,TGTGCCAGCAGCGCTTCCCTTTCGGCTAGCGGGGATCAGTACTTC,CASSASLSASGDQYF
TRBJ2-3,.,.,TRBV4-3,TGCGCCAGCAGCCCCAGGGGAAGCACAGATACGCAGTATTTT,CASSPRGSTDTQYF
TRBJ1-2,TRBD1,once,TRBV4-3,TGCGCCAGCAGCCAAGATTCTCTTGACAGGGGGGATGGCTACACCTTC,CASSQDSLDRGDGYTF
TRBJ1-2,TRBD1,.,TRBV4-3,TGCGCCAGCAGCCAGAGCTCAACAGGGGGCGAGGACTACACCTTC,CASSQSSTGGEDYTF
TRBJ2-7,.,.,TRBV7-6,TGTGCCAGCAGCTTCGACACAGGCCCCTACGAGCAGTACTTC,CASSFDTGPYEQYF
TRBJ2-7,TRBD2,.,TRBV9,TGTGCCAGCAGCGGGCGGGGGAACGAGCAGTACTTC,CASSGRGNEQYF
TRBJ2-5,.,.,TRBV7-9,TGTGCCAGCAGCTCACAAGAGACCCAGTACTTC,CASSSQETQYF
TRBJ2-6,.,.,TRBV7-6,TGTGCCAGCAGCTTAGCAGCGGCTGGGGCCAACGTCCTGACTTTC,CASSLAAAGANVLTF
TRBJ2-7,.,.,TRBV6-1,TGTGCCAGCAGCCCGGCCGGGGAATGGGTAGACGAGCAGTACTTC,CASSPAGEWVDEQYF
TRBJ2-1,TRBD2,.,TRBV19,TGTGCCAGTAGTATAAAGCGGGGGGCGCGCAATGAGCAGTTCTTC,CASSIKRGARNEQFF
TRBJ2-1,TRBD2,.,TRBV7-9,TGTGCCAGCAGCTCGCTAGCGGGGGAATTTTACAATGAGCAGTTCTTC,CASSSLAGEFYNEQFF
TRBJ1-4,TRBD1,.,TRBV29-1,TGCAGCGCAATCAGAGGACAGGGAACTAATGAAAAACTGTTTTTT,CSAIRGQGTNEKLFF
TRBJ2-7,.,.,TRBV7-9,TGTGCCAGCAGCTTCGAGGGCTACGAGCAGTACTTC,CASSFEGYEQYF
TRBJ1-6,.,.,TRBV10-3,TGTGCCATCAGTGACGACAGGTGGAATTCACCCCTCCACTTT,CAISDDRWNSPLHF
TRBJ1-1,.,.,TRBV19,TGTGCCAGTAGTACCGTCGACAGGATTTCGACTGAAGCTTTCTTT,CASSTVDRISTEAFF
TRBJ2-1,TRBD2,medium-sized,TRBV6-4,TGTGCCAGCAGTGACTCCCAGCGGGGGGATCACAATGAGCAGTTCTTC,CASSDSQRGDHNEQFF
TRBJ2-2,TRBD2,.,TRBV6-6,TGTGCCAGCAGTTTAGCGGGACTCACCGGGGAGCTGTTTTTT,CASSLAGLTGELFF
TRBJ1-2,TRBD1,.,TRBV18,TGTGCCAGCTCACCACCGCAGGGGGCCTATGGCTACACCTTC,CASSPPQGAYGYTF
TRBJ2-3,TRBD2,.,TRBV4-2,TGTGCCAGCAGCCAAGAAACCCCCTTCCAAGCGGGGGAGACCACAGATACGCAGTATTTT,CASSQETPFQAGETTDTQYF
TRBJ1-5,TRBD1,.,TRBV9,TGTGCCAGCAGCGTAGAGGAGGGGGCAGGTAATCAGCCCCAGCATTTT,CASSVEEGAGNQPQHF
TRBJ2-3,TRBD2,.,TRBV13,TGTGCCAGCAGCTTAATGACTAGCGGATCAGATACGCAGTATTTT,CASSLMTSGSDTQYF
TRBJ1-1,.,once,TRBV7-9,TGTGCCAGCAGCCCCCCGTTGGCCACTGAAGCTTTCTTT,CASSPPLATEAFF